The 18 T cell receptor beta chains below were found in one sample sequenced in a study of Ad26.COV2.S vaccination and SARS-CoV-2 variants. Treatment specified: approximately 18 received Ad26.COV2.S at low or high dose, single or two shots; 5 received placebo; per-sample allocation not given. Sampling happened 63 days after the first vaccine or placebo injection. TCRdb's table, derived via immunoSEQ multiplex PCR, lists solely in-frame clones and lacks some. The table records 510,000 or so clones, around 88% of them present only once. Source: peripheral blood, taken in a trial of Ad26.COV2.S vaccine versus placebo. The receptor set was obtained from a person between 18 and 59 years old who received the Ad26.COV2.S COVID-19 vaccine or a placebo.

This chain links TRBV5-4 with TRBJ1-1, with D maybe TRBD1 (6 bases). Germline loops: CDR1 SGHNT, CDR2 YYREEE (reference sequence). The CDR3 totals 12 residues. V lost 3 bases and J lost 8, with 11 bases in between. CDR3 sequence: CASSSGAGEAFF. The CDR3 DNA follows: TGTGCCAGCAGCTCAGGGGCAGGGGAAGCTTTCTTT.

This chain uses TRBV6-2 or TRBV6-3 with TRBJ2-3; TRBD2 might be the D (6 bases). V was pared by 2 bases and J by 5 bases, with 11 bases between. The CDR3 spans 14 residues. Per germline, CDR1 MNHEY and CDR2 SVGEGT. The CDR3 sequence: CASSYNGGRDTQYF. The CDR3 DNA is TGTGCCAGCAGTTACAACGGGGGTCGAGATACGCAGTATTTT.

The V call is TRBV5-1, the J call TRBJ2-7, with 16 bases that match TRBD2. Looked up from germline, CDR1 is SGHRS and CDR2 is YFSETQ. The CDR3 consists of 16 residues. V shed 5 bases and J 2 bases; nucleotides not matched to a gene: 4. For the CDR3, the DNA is TGCGCCAGCAGACAGGGACTAGCGGGAGGGGCCTACGAGCAGTACTTC. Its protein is CASRQGLAGGAYEQYF.

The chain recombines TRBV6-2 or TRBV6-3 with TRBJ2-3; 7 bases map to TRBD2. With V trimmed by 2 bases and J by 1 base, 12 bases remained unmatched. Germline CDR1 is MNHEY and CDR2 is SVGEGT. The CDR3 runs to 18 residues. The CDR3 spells CASSYTFASGAGTDTQYF. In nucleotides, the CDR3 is TGTGCCAGCAGTTACACTTTTGCTAGCGGAGCTGGCACAGATACGCAGTATTTT.

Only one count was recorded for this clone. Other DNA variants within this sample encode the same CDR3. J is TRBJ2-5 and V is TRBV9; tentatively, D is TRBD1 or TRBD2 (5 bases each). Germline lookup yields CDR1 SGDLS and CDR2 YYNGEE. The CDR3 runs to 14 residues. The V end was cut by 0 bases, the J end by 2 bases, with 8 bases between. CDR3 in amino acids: CASSVGGRQETQYF. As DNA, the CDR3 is TGTGCCAGCAGCGTAGGGGGACGTCAAGAGACCCAGTACTTC.

CDR3 nucleotides: TGTGCCAGCAGCAGGGACGGGACCCGCTCTGGGGCCAACGTCCTGACTTTC. Translation gives CASSRDGTRSGANVLTF. The chain couples TRBV13 to TRBJ2-6; either TRBD1 or TRBD2 may supply D (5 bases each). Germline V lookup: CDR1 PRHDT, CDR2 FYEKMQ (reference sequence). CDR3 length: 17 amino acids. V lost 5 bases, J lost 0 bases, and 14 bases lay in between.

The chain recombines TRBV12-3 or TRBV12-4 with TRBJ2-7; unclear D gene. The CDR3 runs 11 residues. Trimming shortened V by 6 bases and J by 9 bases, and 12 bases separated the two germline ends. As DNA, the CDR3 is TGTGCCAGCAGCCGAACTTATCTGCAGTACTTC. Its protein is CASSRTYLQYF.

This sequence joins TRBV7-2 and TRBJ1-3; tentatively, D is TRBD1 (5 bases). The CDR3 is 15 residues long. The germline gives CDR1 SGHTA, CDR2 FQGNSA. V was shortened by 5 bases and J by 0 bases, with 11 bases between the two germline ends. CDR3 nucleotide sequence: TGTGCCAGCAGCCCGGGGGGGAGCTCTGGAAACACCATATATTTT. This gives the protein CASSPGGSSGNTIYF.

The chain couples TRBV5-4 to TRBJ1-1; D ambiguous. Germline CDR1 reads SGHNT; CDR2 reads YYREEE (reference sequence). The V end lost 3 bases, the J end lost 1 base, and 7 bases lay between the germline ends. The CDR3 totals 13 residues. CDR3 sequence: CASSSRRNTEAFF. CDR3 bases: TGTGCCAGCAGCTCCCGGCGGAACACTGAAGCTTTCTTT.

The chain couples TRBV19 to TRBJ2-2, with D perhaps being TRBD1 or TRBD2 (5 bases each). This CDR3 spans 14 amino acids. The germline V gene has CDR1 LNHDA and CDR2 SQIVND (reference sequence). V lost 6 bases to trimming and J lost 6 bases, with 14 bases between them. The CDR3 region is CASRGVLGSGELFF. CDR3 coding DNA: TGTGCCAGTAGGGGGGTTTTGGGGTCCGGGGAGCTGTTTTTT. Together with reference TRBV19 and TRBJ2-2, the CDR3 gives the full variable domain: DGGITQSPKYLFRKEGQNVTLSCEQNLNHDAMYWYRQDPGQGLRLIYYSQIVNDFQKGDIAEGYSVSREKKESFPLTVTSAQKNPTAFYLCASRGVLGSGELFFGEGSRLTVL.

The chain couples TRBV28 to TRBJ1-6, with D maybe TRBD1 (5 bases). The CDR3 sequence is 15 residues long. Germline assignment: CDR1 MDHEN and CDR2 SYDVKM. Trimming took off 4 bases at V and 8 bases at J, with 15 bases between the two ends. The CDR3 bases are TGTGCCAGCAGTTCTCACAGGCTATGGGATTCACCCCTCCACTTT. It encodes CASSSHRLWDSPLHF. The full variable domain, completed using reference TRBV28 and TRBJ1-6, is DVKVTQSSRYLVKRTGEKVFLECVQDMDHENMFWYRQDPGLGLRLIYFSYDVKMKEKGDIPEGYSVSREKKERFSLILESASTNQTSMYLCASSSHRLWDSPLHFGNGTRLTVT.

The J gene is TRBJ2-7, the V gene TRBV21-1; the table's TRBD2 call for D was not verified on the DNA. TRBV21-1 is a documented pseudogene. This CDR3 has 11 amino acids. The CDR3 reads CASSNGYEQYF. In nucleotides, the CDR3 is TGTGCCAGCAGCAACGGGTACGAGCAGTACTTC.

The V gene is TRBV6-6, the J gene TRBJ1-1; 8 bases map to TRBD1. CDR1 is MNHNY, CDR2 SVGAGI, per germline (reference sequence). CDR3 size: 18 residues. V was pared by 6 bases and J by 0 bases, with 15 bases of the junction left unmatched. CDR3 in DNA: TGTGCCAGCAGACGAAGCGGACAGGGAGTCTGGGTGAACACTGAAGCTTTCTTT. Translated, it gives CASRRSGQGVWVNTEAFF.

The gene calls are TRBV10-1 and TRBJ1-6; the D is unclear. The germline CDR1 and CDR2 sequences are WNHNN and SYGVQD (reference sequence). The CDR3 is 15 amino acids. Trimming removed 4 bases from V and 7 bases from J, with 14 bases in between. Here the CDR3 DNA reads TGCGCCAGCAGTGTAGTTGAGGACCTAAATTCACCCCTCCACTTT. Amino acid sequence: CASSVVEDLNSPLHF.

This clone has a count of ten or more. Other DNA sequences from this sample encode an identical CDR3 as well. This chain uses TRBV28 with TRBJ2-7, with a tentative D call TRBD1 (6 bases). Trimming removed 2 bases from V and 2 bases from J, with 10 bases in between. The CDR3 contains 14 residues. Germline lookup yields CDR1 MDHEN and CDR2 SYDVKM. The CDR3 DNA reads TGTGCCAGCAGTTTAGGGGGCCGCGCCTACGAGCAGTACTTC. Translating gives CASSLGGRAYEQYF.

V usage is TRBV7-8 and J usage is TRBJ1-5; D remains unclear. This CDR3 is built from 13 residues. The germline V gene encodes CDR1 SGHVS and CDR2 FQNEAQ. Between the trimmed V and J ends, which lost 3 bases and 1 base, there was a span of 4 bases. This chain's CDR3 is CASSFGSNQPQHF. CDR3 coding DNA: TGTGCCAGCAGCTTTGGCAGCAATCAGCCCCAGCATTTT.

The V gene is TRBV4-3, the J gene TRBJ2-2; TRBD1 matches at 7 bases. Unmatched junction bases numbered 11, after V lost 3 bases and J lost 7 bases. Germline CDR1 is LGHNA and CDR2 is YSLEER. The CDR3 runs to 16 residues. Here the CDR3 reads CASSQPPQGFGGELFF. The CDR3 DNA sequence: TGCGCCAGCAGCCAGCCCCCACAGGGGTTCGGCGGGGAGCTGTTTTTT.

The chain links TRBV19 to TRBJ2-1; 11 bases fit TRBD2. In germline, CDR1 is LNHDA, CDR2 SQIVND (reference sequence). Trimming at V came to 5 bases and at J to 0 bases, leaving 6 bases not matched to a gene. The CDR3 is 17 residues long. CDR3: CASSYSGRGSSYNEQFF. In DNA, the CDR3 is TGTGCCAGTAGTTATAGCGGGAGGGGGAGCTCCTACAATGAGCAGTTCTTC.